This T cell receptor (beta chain) was sequenced for a study of blood T cell repertoires in COVID-19. On the study more broadly: The samples span acute and convalescent COVID-19 from the United States, Italy and Spain. The cDNA or gDNA used as material had been derived from T cells, B-cell-depleted T cells, or PBMCs.

Unmatched junction bases numbered 8, after V lost 0 bases and J lost 0 bases. This CDR3 contains 18 residues. Germline lookup yields CDR1 LGHDT and CDR2 YNNKEL (reference sequence). Sequencing was performed with immunoSEQ multiplex PCR; in TCRdb, only in-frame clones are kept and a portion is missing. The table includes approximately 260,000 clones, 85% to 95% detected once. The sequenced sample consisted of PBMCs or T cells enriched from blood (not recorded which). This TCR was sampled from a woman aged 18-29 years who had recovered from COVID-19. This sequence joins TRBV3-1 (or the pseudogene TRBV3-2) and TRBJ2-3; TRBD2 matches 8 bases. The CDR3 is CASSQDRSGGTSTDTQYF. CDR3 nucleotide sequence: TGTGCCAGCAGCCAAGACCGAAGCGGGGGTACTAGCACAGATACGCAGTATTTT.